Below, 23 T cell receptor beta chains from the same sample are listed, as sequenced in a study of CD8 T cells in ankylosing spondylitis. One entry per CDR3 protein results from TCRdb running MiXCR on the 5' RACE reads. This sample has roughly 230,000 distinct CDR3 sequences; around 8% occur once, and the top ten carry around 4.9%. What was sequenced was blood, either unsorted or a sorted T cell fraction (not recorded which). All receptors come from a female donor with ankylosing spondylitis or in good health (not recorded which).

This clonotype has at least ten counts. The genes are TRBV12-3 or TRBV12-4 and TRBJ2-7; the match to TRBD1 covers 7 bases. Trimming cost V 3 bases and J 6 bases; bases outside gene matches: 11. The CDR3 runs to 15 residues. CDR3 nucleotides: TGTGCCAGCAGTTTTCATTTAGGACAGGTCGCCGAGCAGTACTTC. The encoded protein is CASSFHLGQVAEQYF.

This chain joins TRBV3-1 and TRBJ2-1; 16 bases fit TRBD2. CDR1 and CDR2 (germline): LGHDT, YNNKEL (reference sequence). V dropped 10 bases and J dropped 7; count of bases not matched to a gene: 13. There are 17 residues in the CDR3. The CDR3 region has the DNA TGTGCCACCACCCAAGGGACTAGCGGGAGGGCCTTTAATGAGCAGTTCTTC. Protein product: CATTQGTSGRAFNEQFF.

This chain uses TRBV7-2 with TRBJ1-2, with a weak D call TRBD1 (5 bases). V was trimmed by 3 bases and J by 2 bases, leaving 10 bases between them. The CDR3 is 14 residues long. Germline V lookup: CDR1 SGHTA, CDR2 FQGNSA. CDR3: CASSFSQGNYGYTF. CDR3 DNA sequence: TGTGCCAGCAGCTTTTCTCAGGGAAACTATGGCTACACCTTC.

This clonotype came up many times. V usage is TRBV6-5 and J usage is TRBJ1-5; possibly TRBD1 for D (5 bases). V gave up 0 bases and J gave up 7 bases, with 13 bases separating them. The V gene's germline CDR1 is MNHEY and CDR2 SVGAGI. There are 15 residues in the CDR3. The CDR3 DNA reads TGTGCCAGCAGTTACTCAGCCAGGGAGGGCCAGCCCCAGCATTTT. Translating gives CASSYSAREGQPQHF.

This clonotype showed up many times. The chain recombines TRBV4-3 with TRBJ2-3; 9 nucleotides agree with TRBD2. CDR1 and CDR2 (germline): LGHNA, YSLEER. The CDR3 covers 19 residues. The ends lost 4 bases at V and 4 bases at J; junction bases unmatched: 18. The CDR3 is CASSLRTPFKREVPDTQYF. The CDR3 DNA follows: TGCGCCAGCAGCCTCCGTACCCCGTTCAAGCGGGAGGTGCCAGATACGCAGTATTTT.

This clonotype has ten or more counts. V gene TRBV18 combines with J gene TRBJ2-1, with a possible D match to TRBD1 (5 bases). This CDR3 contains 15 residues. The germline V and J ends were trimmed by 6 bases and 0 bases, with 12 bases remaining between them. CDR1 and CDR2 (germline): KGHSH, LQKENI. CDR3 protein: CASSTGGRSYNEQFF. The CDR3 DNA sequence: TGTGCCAGCTCTACAGGCGGACGCTCCTACAATGAGCAGTTCTTC.

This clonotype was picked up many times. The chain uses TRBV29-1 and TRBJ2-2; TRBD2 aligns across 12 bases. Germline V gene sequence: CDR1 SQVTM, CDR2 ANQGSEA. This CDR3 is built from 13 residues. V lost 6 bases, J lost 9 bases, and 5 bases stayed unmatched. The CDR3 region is CSVRGLAGRELFF. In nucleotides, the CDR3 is TGCAGCGTCCGCGGACTAGCGGGAAGGGAGCTGTTTTTT.

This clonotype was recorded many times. The CDR3 DNA is TGTGCCAGTAGTATTACAGGGTTGAGCAATCAGCCCCAGCATTTT. Its protein product is CASSITGLSNQPQHF. The chain is built from TRBV19 and TRBJ1-5; possible D gene TRBD1, 6 bases. The CDR3 runs to 15 residues. Per the germline V gene, CDR1 is LNHDA and CDR2 is SQIVND (reference sequence). Trimming took off 3 bases at V and 1 base at J, with 10 bases between the two ends.

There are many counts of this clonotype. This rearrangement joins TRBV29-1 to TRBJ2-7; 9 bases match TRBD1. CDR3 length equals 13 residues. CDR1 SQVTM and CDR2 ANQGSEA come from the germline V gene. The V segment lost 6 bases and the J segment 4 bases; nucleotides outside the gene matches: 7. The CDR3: CSVPGQGRYEQYF. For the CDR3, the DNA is TGCAGCGTGCCGGGACAGGGTCGTTACGAGCAGTACTTC.

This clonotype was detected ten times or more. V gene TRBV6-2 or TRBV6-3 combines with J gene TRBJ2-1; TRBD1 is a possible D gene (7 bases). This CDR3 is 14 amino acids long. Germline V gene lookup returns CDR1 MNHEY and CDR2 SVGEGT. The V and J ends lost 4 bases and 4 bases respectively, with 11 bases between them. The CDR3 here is CASSWGDSYNEQFF. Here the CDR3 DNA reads TGTGCCAGCAGTTGGGGGGACAGTTACAATGAGCAGTTCTTC.

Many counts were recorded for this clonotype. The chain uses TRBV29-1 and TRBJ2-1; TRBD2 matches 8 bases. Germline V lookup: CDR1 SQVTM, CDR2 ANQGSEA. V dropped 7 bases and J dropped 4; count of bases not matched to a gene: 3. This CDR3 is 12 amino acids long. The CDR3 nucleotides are TGCAGCGGACTAGCGCCTTACAATGAGCAGTTCTTC. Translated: CSGLAPYNEQFF.

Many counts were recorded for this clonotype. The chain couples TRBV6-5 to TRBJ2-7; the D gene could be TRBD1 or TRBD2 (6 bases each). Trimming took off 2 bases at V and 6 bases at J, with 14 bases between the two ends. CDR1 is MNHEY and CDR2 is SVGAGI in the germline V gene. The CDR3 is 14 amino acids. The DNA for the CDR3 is TGTGCCAGCAGTTACGAGGGGGGAGTGGGCGAGCAGTACTTC. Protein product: CASSYEGGVGEQYF.

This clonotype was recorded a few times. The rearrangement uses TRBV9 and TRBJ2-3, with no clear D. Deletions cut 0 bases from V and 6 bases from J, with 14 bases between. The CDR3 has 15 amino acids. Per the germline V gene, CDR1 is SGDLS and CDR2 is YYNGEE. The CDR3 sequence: CASSVVADGQDTQYF. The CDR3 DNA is TGTGCCAGCAGCGTAGTGGCGGATGGTCAGGATACGCAGTATTTT.

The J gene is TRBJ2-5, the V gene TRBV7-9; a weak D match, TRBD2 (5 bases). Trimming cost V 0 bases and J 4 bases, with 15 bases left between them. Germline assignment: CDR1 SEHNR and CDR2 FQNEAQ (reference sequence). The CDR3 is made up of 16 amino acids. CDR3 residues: CASSLAAGGGGETQYF. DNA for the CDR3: TGTGCCAGCAGCTTAGCAGCAGGTGGAGGTGGAGAGACCCAGTACTTC.

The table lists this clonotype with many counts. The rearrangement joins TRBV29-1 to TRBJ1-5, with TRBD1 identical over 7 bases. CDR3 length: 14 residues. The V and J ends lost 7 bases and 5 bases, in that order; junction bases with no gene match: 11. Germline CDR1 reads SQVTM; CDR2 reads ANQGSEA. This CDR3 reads CSATTGARDQPQHF. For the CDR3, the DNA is TGCAGCGCCACAACAGGGGCCCGAGATCAGCCCCAGCATTTT.

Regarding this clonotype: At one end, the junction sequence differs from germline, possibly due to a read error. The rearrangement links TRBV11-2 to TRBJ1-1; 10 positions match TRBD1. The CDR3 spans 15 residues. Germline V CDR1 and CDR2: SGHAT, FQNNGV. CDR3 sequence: CTSSLRTGGNTEAFF. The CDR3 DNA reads TGTACCAGCAGCCTCAGGACAGGGGGGAACACTGAAGCTTTCTTT.

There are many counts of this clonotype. Here the CDR3 reads CATSRGPLGTYNEQFF. CDR3 sequence (DNA): TGTGCCACCAGCAGAGGACCACTAGGGACCTACAATGAGCAGTTCTTC. The chain employs TRBV15 and TRBJ2-1, with D possibly matching TRBD2 (5 bases). The germline V and J ends were trimmed by 1 base and 2 bases, with 12 bases remaining between them. There are 16 residues in the CDR3. Germline-derived CDR1 and CDR2 are LNHNV and YYDKDF (reference sequence).

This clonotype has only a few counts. The CDR3: CASSIVGREYGYTF. Written as DNA, the CDR3 is TGTGCCAGTAGTATAGTCGGCAGGGAGTATGGCTACACCTTC. The J gene is TRBJ1-2, the V gene TRBV19, with a tentative D call TRBD1 (5 bases). Germline V gene sequence: CDR1 LNHDA, CDR2 SQIVND (reference sequence). The CDR3 extends over 14 amino acids. V lost 1 base and J 5 bases, leaving 11 bases between the germline ends.

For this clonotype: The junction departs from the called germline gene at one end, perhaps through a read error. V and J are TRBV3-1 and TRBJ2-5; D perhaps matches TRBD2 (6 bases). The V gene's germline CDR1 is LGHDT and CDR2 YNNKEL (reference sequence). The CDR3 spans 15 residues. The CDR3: CASTQDGRLKETQYF. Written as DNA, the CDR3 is TGTGCCAGCACCCAAGATGGGAGGCTCAAGGAGACCCAGTACTTC.

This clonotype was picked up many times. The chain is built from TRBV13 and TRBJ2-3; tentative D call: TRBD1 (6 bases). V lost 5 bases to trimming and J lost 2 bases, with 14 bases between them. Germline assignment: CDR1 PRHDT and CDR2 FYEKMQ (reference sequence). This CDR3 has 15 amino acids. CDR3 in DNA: TGTGCCAGCAGCCTCCCAAGGGGGATCACAGATACGCAGTATTTT. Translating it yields CASSLPRGITDTQYF.

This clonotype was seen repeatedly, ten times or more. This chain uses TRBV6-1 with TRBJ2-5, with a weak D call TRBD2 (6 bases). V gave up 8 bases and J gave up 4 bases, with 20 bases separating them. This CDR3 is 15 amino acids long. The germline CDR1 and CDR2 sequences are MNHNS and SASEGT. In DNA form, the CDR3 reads TGTGCCAGCCGCCTTTGGGGAGGTAAACGAGAGACCCAGTACTTC. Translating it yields CASRLWGGKRETQYF.

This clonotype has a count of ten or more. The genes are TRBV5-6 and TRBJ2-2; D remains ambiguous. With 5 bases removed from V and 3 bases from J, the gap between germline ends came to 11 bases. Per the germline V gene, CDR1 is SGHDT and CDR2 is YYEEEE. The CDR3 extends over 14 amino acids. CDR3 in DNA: TGTGCCAGCAGTTATAGAGAATACACCGGGGAGCTGTTTTTT. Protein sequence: CASSYREYTGELFF.

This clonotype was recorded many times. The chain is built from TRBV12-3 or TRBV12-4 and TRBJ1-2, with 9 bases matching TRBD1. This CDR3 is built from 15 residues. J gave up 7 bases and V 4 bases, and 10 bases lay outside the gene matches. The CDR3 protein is CASSSLPGQGSGYTF. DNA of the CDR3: TGTGCCAGCAGTTCGTTACCGGGACAGGGTTCTGGCTACACCTTC.